The source of this T cell receptor beta chain is a study of T-cell reconstitution after alpha-beta-depleted transplantation in children. Overall study results and limits: The main origin of T-cell counts and diversity one year after transplant was newly produced T cells. The study reportedly traced alpha-beta T cells about two months after transplant to several hundred expanded graft clones. Several patients had high TCRbeta diversity at day 60; it came from surviving recipient T cells and thymic progenitors.

This CDR3 contains 16 residues. Germline V gene sequence: CDR1 LGHNA, CDR2 YNFKEQ. V shed 3 bases and J 2 bases; nucleotides not matched to a gene: 6. Details on this clonotype: Antigen specificity is unknown.

Unique molecular identifiers were used to barcode this TCRbeta library. One entry per CDR3 protein, called by TCRdb with MiXCR from the PCR reads. The sample lists fewer than 750,000 distinct CDR3 sequences; 20% to 25% were seen once. The chain has TRBV4-2 and TRBJ2-1, with TRBD2 matching over 8 bases. The clonotype comes from a boy younger than two who had a stem cell transplant for acute myeloid leukemia, so the T cells may come from the graft donor. The sequenced sample was PBMCs, mostly from graft donor cells, obtained 360 days after TCRalphabeta/CD19-depleted stem cell transplant. The CDR3 nucleotides are TGTGCCAGCAGCCAGCACCGGGGGGGCCCCTACAATGAGCAGTTCTTC. This sequence encodes CASSQHRGGPYNEQFF.